The clone carrying this TCR beta chain appeared a few times. These data originate in a study of blood T cell repertoires in COVID-19. Background on the study: The samples span acute and convalescent COVID-19 from the United States, Italy and Spain.

Measured with immunoSEQ multiplex PCR; TCRdb has only the in-frame clones, and not every one. Of fewer than 55,000 clones detected, 85% to 90% appear once; the ten largest clones hold approximately 10%. This CDR3 spans 15 amino acids. Deletions cut 3 bases from V and 3 bases from J, with 14 bases between. In germline, CDR1 is SGHTA, CDR2 FQGNSA. The sequence derives from a man at least 80 years old with active or convalescent COVID-19. Sequencing was carried out using peripheral blood. This chain uses TRBV7-2 with TRBJ1-1, with a possible D match to TRBD1 (6 bases). The CDR3: CASSFGGTGHTEAFF. The CDR3 DNA sequence: TGTGCCAGCAGCTTTGGAGGAACAGGGCACACTGAAGCTTTCTTT.